These T cell receptor beta chains were read from a single sample in a study of shared clonotypes between healthy human individuals. This table comes from immunoSEQ multiplex PCR, and its TCRdb copy is limited to in-frame clones, with some not included. This table has millions of clones, roughly 94% appearing once. What was sequenced was naive CD4+ T cells sorted from blood. The origin of the receptors is a man in his late teens or twenties in good health. CDR3s include the opening cysteine and the closing phenylalanine or tryptophan. The D gene is left open where the match is weak. Clone sizes are given selectively: once, few, many, or a class where the clone is expanded.

j_gene	abundance	d_gene	v_gene	CDR3nt	CDR3aa
TRBJ1-1	NA	NA	TRBV10-3	TGTGCCTCCACAGGGATTAACACTGAAGCTTTCTTT	CASTGINTEAFF
TRBJ2-1	NA	NA	TRBV30	TGTGCCTGGAGTTTCGAGTTGTATGAGCAGTTCTTC	CAWSFELYEQFF
TRBJ1-2	once	NA	TRBV6-6	TGTGCCAGCAGTTACGAGCCTGGAGGGGGAAATGGCTACACCTTC	CASSYEPGGGNGYTF
TRBJ2-2	NA	TRBD2	TRBV9	TGTGCCAGCAGCCCCCTGGCTAGCGGGAGTTTAACCGGGGAGCTGTTTTTT	CASSPLASGSLTGELFF
TRBJ2-3	NA	TRBD2	TRBV5-4	TGTGCCAGCAGCTCGACTAGCGGGATCGCAGATACGCAGTATTTT	CASSSTSGIADTQYF
TRBJ2-2	NA	NA	TRBV4-3	TGCGCCAGCAGCCAAGCGGCGGAGGCGAACACCGGGGAGCTGTTTTTT	CASSQAAEANTGELFF
TRBJ1-1	NA	NA	TRBV5-1	TGCGCCAGCAGCTTGGAGGCAGGGATGAACACTGAAGCTTTCTTT	CASSLEAGMNTEAFF
TRBJ2-5	NA	TRBD2	TRBV7-9	TGTGCCAGCAGCCCCGGGGCTAGCGGGAGCCAGACCCAGTACTTC	CASSPGASGSQTQYF
TRBJ1-2	NA	NA	TRBV6-1	TGTGCCAGCAGTGAACGAACAGGGCCCTATGGCTACACCTTC	CASSERTGPYGYTF
TRBJ1-2	NA	NA	TRBV9	TGTGCCAGCAGCGCCGACAGTGGCTACACCTTC	CASSADSGYTF
TRBJ2-2	NA	TRBD2	TRBV7-9	TGTGCCAGCAGCTTAGAGAGACGGGAGGCGGCCACCGGGGAGCTGTTTTTT	CASSLERREAATGELFF
TRBJ2-5	NA	TRBD1	TRBV27	TGTGCCACTCGAAGAGGACAGGGGGATTCGGAGACCCAGTACTTC	CATRRGQGDSETQYF
TRBJ2-7	NA	TRBD2	TRBV6-5	TGTGCCAGCAGGAACGGACTAGCCCTGGCCTACGAGCAGTACTTC	CASRNGLALAYEQYF
TRBJ1-1	NA	TRBD1	TRBV9	TGTGCCAGCAGCCCGGGACAGGAGAACACTGAAGCTTTCTTT	CASSPGQENTEAFF
TRBJ2-7	NA	TRBD2	TRBV13	TGTGCCAGCAGCCCCCGGACTAGCGGGAAGATTAGCGAGCAGTACTTC	CASSPRTSGKISEQYF
TRBJ2-7	NA	NA	TRBV13	TGTGCCAGCAGCCCGACGGGGCTCTACTACGAGCAGTACTTC	CASSPTGLYYEQYF
TRBJ1-5	NA	NA	TRBV27	TGTGCCAGCTCAAAGGAGGACAGAGGGTCCAATCAGCCCCAGCATTTT	CASSKEDRGSNQPQHF
TRBJ2-5	NA	NA	TRBV7-2	TGTGCCAGCAGCTTAGGGAACAGGGTTCAGGAGACCCAGTACTTC	CASSLGNRVQETQYF
TRBJ2-5	NA	NA	TRBV5-1	TGCGCCAGCAGCTTGGGTTCAGTGCAAGAGACCCAGTACTTC	CASSLGSVQETQYF
TRBJ2-2	once	TRBD1	TRBV30	TGTGCCTCTGGGACAGCCGCGAACACCGGGGAGCTGTTTTTT	CASGTAANTGELFF
TRBJ1-6	NA	NA	TRBV7-8	TGTGCCAGCAGCTTGGACAGCCAAGGATCCCTCCACTTT	CASSLDSQGSLHF
TRBJ2-2	NA	NA	TRBV19	TGTGCCAGTACCCGACCAAACACCGGGGAGCTGTTTTTT	CASTRPNTGELFF
TRBJ2-5	NA	NA	TRBV18	TGTGCCAGCTCACCACCCTCTCAAGAGACCCAGTACTTC	CASSPPSQETQYF
TRBJ2-1	once	TRBD1	TRBV29-1	TGCAGCGTTGAAGGGGACAGGGGTTCCTACAATGAGCAGTTCTTC	CSVEGDRGSYNEQFF